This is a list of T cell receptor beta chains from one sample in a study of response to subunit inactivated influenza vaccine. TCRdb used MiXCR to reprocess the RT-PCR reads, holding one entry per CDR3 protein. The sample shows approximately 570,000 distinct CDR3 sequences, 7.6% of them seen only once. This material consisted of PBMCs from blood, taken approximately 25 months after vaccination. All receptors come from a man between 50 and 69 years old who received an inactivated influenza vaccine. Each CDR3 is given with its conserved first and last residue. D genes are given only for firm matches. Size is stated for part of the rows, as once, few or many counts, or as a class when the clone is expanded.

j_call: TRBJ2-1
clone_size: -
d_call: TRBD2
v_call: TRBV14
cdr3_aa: CASSHGRRGLAGNEQFF

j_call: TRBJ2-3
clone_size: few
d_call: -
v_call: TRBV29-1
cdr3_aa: CSSNLGASDTQYF

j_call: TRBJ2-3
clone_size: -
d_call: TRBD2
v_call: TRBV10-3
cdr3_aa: CAIREEPSGGGSDTQYF

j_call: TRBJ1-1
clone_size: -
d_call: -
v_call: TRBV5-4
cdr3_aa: CASSLVGVNTEAFF

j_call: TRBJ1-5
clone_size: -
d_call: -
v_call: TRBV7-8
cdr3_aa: CASSLMGSGKSNQPQHF

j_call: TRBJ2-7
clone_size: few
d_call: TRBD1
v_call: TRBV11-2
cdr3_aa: CASSRSGTVPSEQYF

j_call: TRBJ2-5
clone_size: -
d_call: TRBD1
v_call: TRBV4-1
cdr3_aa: CASSQDAETGTVTEETQYF

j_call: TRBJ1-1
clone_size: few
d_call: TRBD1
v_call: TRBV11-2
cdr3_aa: CASSLRQGTGTEAFF

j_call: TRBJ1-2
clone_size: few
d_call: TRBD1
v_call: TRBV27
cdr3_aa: CASSWGQGSYGYTF

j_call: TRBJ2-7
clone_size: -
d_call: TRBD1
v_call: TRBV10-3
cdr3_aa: CAIRPDRGHPYEQYF

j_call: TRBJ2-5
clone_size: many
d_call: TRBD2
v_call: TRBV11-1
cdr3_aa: CASSRTSGRAEETQYF